Below, one T cell receptor (beta chain) is given with its context. Its antigen is not identified. This entry is derived from a study of cytomegalovirus exposure and HLA in healthy donors. Study information: Genetic ancestry analysis placed over 65% of the approximately 400 donors that were genotyped in the Caucasian-associated cluster. Overall study results and limits: Earlier analysis yielded a pattern in which most TCR beta V segments were productive about 87% or about 30% of the time.

Each donor's status was that of a healthy bone marrow donor. The PCR was carried out with 60 Vbeta primers and 13 Jbeta primers. Some clones are missing from TCRdb's copy, which holds only in-frame ones; the method was immunoSEQ multiplex PCR. Altogether 100,000 to 150,000 clones are present, more than 60% being singletons, with the ten largest covering approximately 1.8%. The CDR3 is 14 amino acids. Trimming left V 0 bases short and J 8 bases short, with 11 bases between. Germline loops: CDR1 SGHRS, CDR2 YFSETQ. The chain couples TRBV5-1 to TRBJ1-4; possible D gene TRBD1, 6 bases. This TCR was recovered from a woman between 40 and 55 years old in good health and CMV-seronegative. Sequencing was performed on PBMCs. The CDR3 reads CASSLVAGVEKLFF. CDR3 bases: TGCGCCAGCAGCTTGGTAGCAGGGGTGGAAAAACTGTTTTTT.